Each of the 8 T cell receptor beta chains below was sequenced from the same sample in a study of blood T cell repertoires in COVID-19. Assay: immunoSEQ multiplex PCR; the TCRdb copy retains only in-frame clones and omits some. The table records around 100,000 clones, roughly 84% of them present only once. Input material: peripheral blood. These receptors all stem from a man aged 55-75 years with acute or convalescent COVID-19.

The chain joins TRBV6-2 or TRBV6-3 to TRBJ1-1; tentative D call: TRBD1 (5 bases). Trimming removed 5 bases from V and 1 base from J, with 17 bases in between. CDR3 size: 16 residues. Germline V gene lookup returns CDR1 MNHEY and CDR2 SVGEGT. The CDR3 reads CASSPLRAGKNTEAFF. CDR3 coding DNA: TGTGCCAGCAGTCCCTTAAGGGCAGGGAAGAACACTGAAGCTTTCTTT.

This CDR3 reads CASSLQITGELFF. The DNA of the CDR3 is TGTGCCAGCAGCCTCCAGATCACCGGGGAGCTGTTTTTT. The gene calls are TRBV9 and TRBJ2-2; no clear D gene. Per germline, CDR1 SGDLS and CDR2 YYNGEE. V was clipped by 4 bases and J by 4 bases, with 8 bases between them. The CDR3 sequence is 13 residues long.

This clone has just a few counts. The chain recombines TRBV19 with TRBJ1-4, with TRBD1 as a possible D gene (6 bases). The germline CDR1 and CDR2 sequences are LNHDA and SQIVND (reference sequence). Trimming shortened V by 4 bases and J by 8 bases, and 11 bases separated the two germline ends. The CDR3 is made up of 13 amino acids. Written as DNA, the CDR3 is TGTGCCAGTAGTAAGTCAGGGGAGGAAAAACTGTTTTTT. This codes for CASSKSGEEKLFF.

For this clone: Germline and junction disagree at one end, which may indicate a read error. The V gene is TRBV7-9, the J gene TRBJ1-1, with D hard to call. Germline CDR1 is SEHNR and CDR2 is FQNEAQ (reference sequence). The CDR3 length is 13 residues. The CDR3 region is CASTLEEGTEAFF. In DNA, the CDR3 is TGTGCCAGCACCTTAGAGGAGGGTACTGAAGCTTTCTTT. The entire variable domain, with the rest obtained from reference TRBV7-9 and TRBJ1-1, is as follows: DTGVSQNPRHKITKRGQNVTFRCDPISEHNRLYWYRQTLGQGPEFLTYFQNEAQLEKSRLLSDRFSAERPKGSFSTLEIQRTEQGDSAMYLCASTLEEGTEAFFGQGTRLTVV.

This clone has just one count. V and J are TRBV3-1 (or the pseudogene TRBV3-2) and TRBJ1-4; 10 bases fit TRBD1. Germline CDR1 is LGHDT and CDR2 is YNNKEL (reference sequence). Germline trimming cut 4 bases from V and 3 bases from J; bases unmatched to any gene: 8. The CDR3 is 17 amino acids. The CDR3 loop is CASSLRTGGIANEKLFF. The CDR3 coding sequence is TGTGCCAGCAGCCTAAGGACAGGGGGAATAGCTAATGAAAAACTGTTTTTT.

V gene TRBV12-3 or TRBV12-4 combines with J gene TRBJ2-1; D call uncertain. Trimming pared 6 bases from V and 2 bases from J, leaving 2 bases between. The CDR3 covers 11 residues. The CDR3: CASSTYNEQFF. The CDR3 DNA is TGTGCCAGCAGCACCTACAATGAGCAGTTCTTC.

This clone occurred a few times. The chain combines TRBV4-1 with TRBJ1-1; perhaps TRBD1 as D (5 bases). The CDR3 totals 15 residues. Per the germline V gene, CDR1 is MGHRA and CDR2 is YSYEKL. V was cut by 3 bases and J by 2 bases, with 13 bases left in between. This CDR3 is CASSHGSGLNTEAFF. The CDR3 bases are TGCGCCAGCAGCCACGGATCAGGGCTCAACACTGAAGCTTTCTTT.

V is TRBV7-9 and J is TRBJ1-1, with D possibly matching TRBD1 (6 bases). This CDR3 is built from 13 residues. Germline CDR1 SEHNR, CDR2 FQNEAQ (reference sequence). Trimming left V 3 bases short and J 5 bases short, with 10 bases between. CDR3: CASSLDSLTEAFF. The CDR3 DNA reads as TGTGCCAGCAGCTTGGACAGCCTTACTGAAGCTTTCTTT.